This T cell receptor beta chain comes out of a study of blood T cell repertoires in COVID-19. On the study more broadly: Collection of acute and convalescent COVID-19 samples took place in the United States, Italy and Spain.

Germline lookup yields CDR1 MGHRA and CDR2 YSYEKL. Trimming removed 2 bases at V and 5 bases at J, with 10 bases between. The CDR3 covers 14 residues. Original handling: Amplification of reference gene primers provided the estimated nucleated cell counts. Libraries were prepared by immunoSEQ multiplex PCR; TCRdb keeps only in-frame clonotypes and omits some of them. V and J calls plus clone size are reproduced from that table; the DNA served to infer D and trimming. The table shows around 46,000 clones, with 75% to 90% occurring only once. V usage is TRBV4-1 and J usage is TRBJ2-1; tentatively, D is TRBD2 (7 bases). The specimen was peripheral blood. This clonotype was sampled from a woman aged 80 or older with COVID-19, enrolled during active disease. This CDR3 is CASSQLGGDNEQFF. The CDR3 nucleotides read TGCGCCAGCAGCCAACTAGGGGGGGACAATGAGCAGTTCTTC.